Presented here are 14 T cell receptor beta chains from one specimen sequenced in a study of cytomegalovirus exposure and HLA in healthy donors. Assay: immunoSEQ multiplex PCR; the TCRdb copy retains only in-frame clones and omits some. The table lists 130,000 or so clones, 89% of them singletons, with around 9% in the top ten. What was sequenced was PBMCs. These receptors were obtained from a woman younger than 35 in good health and CMV-seropositive.

The rearrangement links TRBV19 to TRBJ2-1; 8 bases line up with TRBD2. V lost 10 bases and J lost 4; bases outside the gene matches: 6. The V gene's germline CDR1 is LNHDA and CDR2 SQIVND (reference sequence). The CDR3 extends over 13 amino acids. The CDR3 DNA sequence: TGTGCCACTAGAGAGCGGGGGTACAATGAGCAGTTCTTC. Protein: CATRERGYNEQFF.

This clone was seen just once. V is TRBV30 and J is TRBJ2-5; 9 nucleotides line up with TRBD1. The CDR3 has 13 residues. CDR1 GTSNPN and CDR2 SVGIG come from the germline V gene (reference sequence). V lost 3 bases and J lost 5; bases outside the gene matches: 4. The CDR3 DNA is TGTGCCTGGAGGGGACAGGGAATTGAGACCCAGTACTTC. This sequence encodes CAWRGQGIETQYF.

The rearrangement joins TRBV7-4 to TRBJ2-5; tentatively, D is TRBD2 (5 bases). CDR3 length: 13 residues. The germline gives CDR1 SGHVT, CDR2 SQSDAQ. With 10 bases removed from V and 4 bases from J, the gap between germline ends came to 16 bases. The CDR3 DNA is TGTGCCACCTTAGCGTACGTCGGAGAGACCCAGTACTTC. As protein: CATLAYVGETQYF.

The chain employs TRBV28 and TRBJ2-7; 12 bases align to TRBD1. After removal of 5 bases from V and 4 bases from J, the junction contained 12 bases not matched to a gene. This CDR3 region has 17 residues. Germline lookup yields CDR1 MDHEN and CDR2 SYDVKM. The CDR3 loop reads CASSPNPGTGGLYEQYF. The DNA for the CDR3 is TGTGCCAGCAGTCCCAACCCCGGGACAGGGGGCTTGTACGAGCAGTACTTC.

The V gene is TRBV9, the J gene TRBJ1-2; 9 nucleotides match TRBD1. Germline V gene lookup returns CDR1 SGDLS and CDR2 YYNGEE. The CDR3 is made up of 15 amino acids. The ends lost 0 bases at V and 4 bases at J; junction bases unmatched: 4. The CDR3 protein is CASSVGTGAGYGYTF. The CDR3 coding sequence is TGTGCCAGCAGCGTAGGGACAGGGGCAGGCTATGGCTACACCTTC.

V is TRBV4-1 and J is TRBJ1-6; 10 positions match TRBD1. After removal of 4 bases from V and 6 bases from J, the junction contained 12 bases not matched to a gene. The germline CDR1 and CDR2 sequences are MGHRA and YSYEKL. The CDR3 has 18 residues. CDR3 DNA: TGCGCCAGCAGCCTAACCCCTGGGGACAGGGGTGGTAATTCACCCCTCCACTTT. This gives the protein CASSLTPGDRGGNSPLHF.

The V gene is TRBV27, the J gene TRBJ2-3, with 7 bases matching TRBD2. CDR1 and CDR2 (germline): MNHEY, SMNVEV (reference sequence). V was pared by 6 bases and J by 1 base, with 13 bases of the junction left unmatched. The length of the CDR3 is 17 residues. The CDR3 region is CASRSLATLSGTDTQYF. The CDR3 DNA reads TGTGCCAGCAGGTCACTAGCGACATTGTCGGGCACAGATACGCAGTATTTT.

This chain links TRBV27 with TRBJ2-2, with unresolved D. Germline V lookup: CDR1 MNHEY, CDR2 SMNVEV (reference sequence). Trimming took off 2 bases at V and 7 bases at J, with 20 bases between the two ends. This CDR3 region has 17 residues. The DNA of the CDR3 is TGTGCCAGCAGTTTAAATCCTTTTTTGGTTGTAGTCGGGGAGCTGTTTTTT. Translated: CASSLNPFLVVVGELFF.

The chain is built from TRBV6-5 and TRBJ1-1; D unresolved. CDR1 is MNHEY and CDR2 is SVGAGI in the germline V gene. Deletions cut 3 bases from V and 2 bases from J, with 4 bases between. The CDR3 consists of 12 residues. CDR3: CASSYLNTEAFF. CDR3 DNA: TGTGCCAGCAGTTATTTAAACACTGAAGCTTTCTTT.

This sequence joins TRBV2 and TRBJ2-7; 11 bases are a match to TRBD1. After removal of 8 bases from V and 5 bases from J, the junction contained 2 bases not matched to a gene. This CDR3 region has 12 residues. In germline, CDR1 is SNHLY, CDR2 FYNNEI. The chain's CDR3 is CASGQGANEQYF. CDR3 nucleotide sequence: TGTGCCAGCGGACAGGGGGCCAACGAGCAGTACTTC.

This chain links TRBV12-5 with TRBJ1-1, with 11 bases that match TRBD1. The CDR3 runs 14 residues. Germline CDR1 is LGHNT and CDR2 is FRNRAP. V lost 6 bases, J lost 4 bases, and 4 bases stayed unmatched. CDR3: CASGTGTGGTEAFF. The DNA of the CDR3 is TGTGCTAGTGGAACCGGGACAGGGGGCACTGAAGCTTTCTTT.

This chain connects TRBV7-9 to TRBJ1-1, with no clear D. This CDR3 spans 15 amino acids. Germline CDR1 reads SEHNR; CDR2 reads FQNEAQ (reference sequence). V was shortened by 5 bases and J by 0 bases, with 13 bases between the two germline ends. The CDR3 protein is CASSPRRSLNTEAFF. The CDR3 DNA reads as TGTGCCAGCAGCCCCCGTCGAAGCCTGAACACTGAAGCTTTCTTT.

The CDR3 sequence is CASSYGGARHTQYF. DNA of the CDR3: TGTGCCAGCAGTTACGGCGGGGCTCGCCATACGCAGTATTTT. The chain carries TRBV6-5 and TRBJ2-3, with a weak D call TRBD2 (6 bases). Germline V lookup: CDR1 MNHEY, CDR2 SVGAGI. The CDR3 loop spans 14 amino acids. V shed 2 bases and J shed 7 bases, with 13 bases lying between them.

The genes are TRBV6-5 and TRBJ1-6; 9 bases line up with TRBD1. Germline loops: CDR1 MNHEY, CDR2 SVGAGI. V shed 6 bases and J 8 bases; nucleotides not matched to a gene: 8. The length of the CDR3 is 15 residues. CDR3 protein: CASSYSGTGYSPLHF. Here the CDR3 DNA reads TGTGCCAGCAGCTATTCCGGGACAGGGTATTCACCCCTCCACTTT.